Included here is one T cell receptor (beta chain) sequence, with context. Germline V gene sequence: CDR1 KGHSH, CDR2 LQKENI. Trimming cost V 6 bases and J 2 bases, with 20 bases left between them. This CDR3 contains 16 residues. This sample is part of a study of T cell repertoires in cytomegalovirus infection. TCRdb fed the reads into MiXCR, producing one record per CDR3 protein. Here the sample spans a few hundred thousand distinct CDR3 sequences, 26% being singletons. The chain is built from TRBV18 and TRBJ2-7; D is ambiguous. Sequencing used PBMCs. The sequence was collected from a human donor in good health (CMV status not recorded). Some clones in this sample may be carry-over from other donors' samples. CDR3 region: CASSPYNVRPPYEQYF. As DNA, the CDR3 is TGTGCCAGCTCGCCGTATAACGTTCGTCCCCCCTACGAGCAGTACTTC.